This is a list of T cell receptor beta chains from one sample in a study of CD8 T cells in cerebrospinal fluid in Alzheimer's disease. No DNA is given; TCRdb re-called the 10x single-cell sequencing reads and lists each CDR3 protein once. The table lists about 1,100 distinct CDR3 sequences. Sequenced sample: cerebrospinal fluid. The origin of the receptors is a human donor in good health. CDR3s include the opening cysteine and the closing phenylalanine or tryptophan. Part of the rows lack a size; the others show once, few, many or a class for expanded clones.

v_call	j_call	clone_size	cdr3_aa
TRBV5-1	TRBJ2-7	medium-sized	CASSLGSGDKYEQYF
TRBV28	TRBJ2-7	medium-sized	CASSFPSRGASFSYEQYF
TRBV28	TRBJ1-1	large	CASSSLDGNMNTEAFF
TRBV27	TRBJ1-5	medium-sized	CASSLGRFMGPQHF
TRBV5-1	TRBJ2-3	NA	CASGTGVDTQYF
TRBV27	TRBJ2-7	medium-sized	CASSFAGGNEQYF
TRBV29-1	TRBJ2-2	NA	CSVHTGTGELFF
TRBV7-9	TRBJ2-1	large	CASSEQGAYEQFF
TRBV10-3	TRBJ2-1	medium-sized	CAINPGQGALEQFF
TRBV14	TRBJ2-5	medium-sized	CASSQVGTGRPSGYQETQYF
TRBV29-1	TRBJ2-7	NA	CSVGWGIAGDYEQYF
TRBV2	TRBJ2-3	medium-sized	CASSPTGRQYF
TRBV5-1	TRBJ2-5	medium-sized	CASSPMGGEETQYF
TRBV27	TRBJ1-6	medium-sized	CASSLSWQFNSPLHF
TRBV28	TRBJ2-3	large	CASRRQGSDTQYF
TRBV7-8	TRBJ1-1	large	CASSSGGMNTEAFF
TRBV6-1	TRBJ2-3	large	CASSRTPPWGTDTQYF
TRBV10-1	TRBJ2-3	medium-sized	CASSATMGLTDTQYF
TRBV2	TRBJ2-3	medium-sized	CASSQAGEQSDTQYF
TRBV27	TRBJ2-5	NA	CASSSVAGGLETQYF
TRBV5-1	TRBJ2-1	large	CASSVRAGSGEYNEQFF
TRBV2	TRBJ2-2	medium-sized	CASSEASGKWELFF
TRBV28	TRBJ1-3	large	CASRTGLHTIYF
TRBV28	TRBJ1-1	medium-sized	CASSLPRRRTEAFF